This T cell receptor (beta chain) was documented in a study of cytomegalovirus exposure and HLA in healthy donors. Regarding the study as a whole: Researchers reported from a later analysis that most CMV-associated TCR beta chains appeared HLA-restricted. There were a few CMV-associated chains whose specificity for CMV antigens was confirmed in vitro. Previous analysis showed most TCR beta V segments were productive about 87% or about 30% of the time. Several V segments, TRBV6-2 and TRBV6-3 among them, could not be told apart and were dropped.

PCR used 60 Vbeta primers and 13 Jbeta primers. Generated by immunoSEQ multiplex PCR, the TCRdb table keeps only in-frame clones and is missing some. The repertoire holds about 75,000 clones, with approximately 78% as singletons. With regard to this clone: The antigen is undetermined.

This CDR3 is 16 amino acids long. The V and J ends lost 4 bases and 0 bases, in that order; junction bases with no gene match: 7. In germline, CDR1 is LGHNA, CDR2 YSLEER. The TCR comes from a man aged 18 to 29 in good health and CMV-seronegative. The sample taken for sequencing was PBMCs. The chain recombines TRBV4-3 with TRBJ2-7; 9 bases agree with TRBD1. The CDR3 nucleotides are TGCGCCAGCAGCCTGGGGACAGGGATTTTCTCCTACGAGCAGTACTTC. This translates into CASSLGTGIFSYEQYF.